Following are 13 T cell receptor beta chains from one sample sequenced in a study of molecular identifiers for immune sequencing clone quantification. TCRdb re-analysed the PCR reads in MiXCR, keeping a single row per CDR3 protein. In the table there are about 640,000 distinct CDR3 sequences, 15% to 20% of which are singletons. Sequenced: naive CD8+ T cells from blood, with Jurkat cell RNA spiked in. Subset described: FACS-sorted CD8+CD4-CCR7+CD45RA+ naive T cells. Source of these receptors: a human donor in good health. Some libraries in this study had Jurkat cell RNA spiked in.

The chain links TRBV18 to TRBJ2-7, with a possible D match to TRBD1 (6 bases). V was clipped by 4 bases and J by 2 bases, with 9 bases between them. The CDR3 runs 13 residues. CDR1 is KGHSH, CDR2 LQKENI, per germline. CDR3 region: CASSRQAAYEQYF. The CDR3 nucleotides are TGTGCCAGCTCACGACAGGCCGCCTACGAGCAGTACTTC.

CDR3 loop: CASSPWDSGNTIYF. CDR3 DNA: TGTGCCAGCAGCCCTTGGGACTCTGGAAACACCATATATTTT. The V call is TRBV12-3 or TRBV12-4, the J call TRBJ1-3; D unresolved. The CDR3 covers 14 residues. V dropped 6 bases and J dropped 0 bases, with 9 bases sitting between them.

The V call is TRBV9, the J call TRBJ2-1; TRBD1 or TRBD2 may be the D gene (5 bases each). Germline V lookup: CDR1 SGDLS, CDR2 YYNGEE. V was cut by 3 bases and J by 6 bases, with 10 bases left in between. The CDR3 runs 13 residues. The CDR3 loop reads CASSAGTTNEQFF. CDR3 bases: TGTGCCAGCAGCGCCGGGACCACCAATGAGCAGTTCTTC.

This clonotype came up a few times. The chain joins TRBV6-2 or TRBV6-3 to TRBJ2-7; unclear D gene. The CDR3 runs to 12 residues. Germline loops: CDR1 MNHEY, CDR2 SVGEGT. Trimming stripped 3 bases from V and 3 bases from J, with 6 bases between. Written as DNA, the CDR3 is TGTGCCAGCAGTTATGTATACTACGAGCAGTACTTC. Translation gives CASSYVYYEQYF.

About this clonotype itself: The CDR3 carries no conserved terminal phenylalanine or tryptophan, so it likely arises from a read error. The rearrangement links TRBV7-9 to TRBJ2-7; D remains unclear. V lost 3 bases and J lost 3, with 12 bases in between. Looked up from germline, CDR1 is SEHNR and CDR2 is FQNEAQ (reference sequence). The CDR3 is 14 residues long. The CDR3 DNA reads TGTGCCAGCAGCTTTTCCCCTTCTTTCTACGAGCAGTACTCC. It translates to CASSFSPSFYEQYS.

CDR3 residues: CASSPDLLGACDTQYF. The DNA of the CDR3 is TGTGCCAGCTCACCAGATTTATTGGGGGCGTGCGATACGCAGTATTTT. This sequence joins TRBV18 and TRBJ2-3; D is perhaps TRBD1 (6 bases). CDR1 and CDR2 from the germline V gene are KGHSH and LQKENI. This CDR3 has 16 residues. Trimming shortened V by 2 bases and J by 6 bases, and 18 bases separated the two germline ends.

V and J are TRBV11-2 and TRBJ2-1; TRBD1 agrees at 8 bases. J gave up 6 bases and V 4 bases, and 8 bases lay outside the gene matches. This CDR3 region has 15 residues. Germline V lookup: CDR1 SGHAT, CDR2 FQNNGV. CDR3 residues: CASSSGQGGPNEQFF. The CDR3 coding sequence is TGTGCCAGCAGCTCTGGACAGGGAGGTCCCAATGAGCAGTTCTTC.

This clonotype was observed a handful of times. V and J are TRBV14 and TRBJ2-7, with 7 bases lining up with TRBD1. CDR3 length: 15 amino acids. CDR1 and CDR2 (germline): SGHDN, FVKESK. V lost 4 bases and J lost 4; bases outside the gene matches: 10. The CDR3 sequence: CASSPGTAKTYEQYF. The CDR3, as DNA: TGTGCCAGCAGCCCTGGGACAGCAAAGACTTACGAGCAGTACTTC.

The table lists this clonotype with a few counts. A read error may explain this, as a much larger clone is one base away. This chain links TRBV28 with TRBJ2-2; 10 nucleotides align to TRBD2. The CDR3 sequence is 17 residues long. Germline-derived CDR1 and CDR2 are MDHEN and SYDVKM. The CDR3: CAGSSVTSGTVTGELFF. The DNA of the CDR3 is TGTGCCGGCAGTTCTGTCACTAGCGGGACTGTCACCGGGGAGCTGTTTTTT.

Notes on this clonotype: This sequence may be a read error, since a much larger clone differs from it by one base. The chain has TRBV6-2 or TRBV6-3 and TRBJ1-1; D ambiguous. CDR1 is MNHEY, CDR2 SVGEGT, per germline. CDR3 length: 11 amino acids. The ends were cut back, 7 bases at V and 10 bases at J, with 13 bases in the middle. The CDR3: CASMDRVLAFF. For the CDR3, the DNA is TGTGCCAGCATGGATCGGGTCCTAGCTTTCTTT.

This clonotype was counted at least ten times. The chain's CDR3 is CAGTSSLGPTDTQYF. The CDR3 nucleotides are TGCGCCGGGACTAGCTCTCTTGGGCCCACAGATACGCAGTATTTT. The chain uses TRBV20-1 and TRBJ2-3; 9 nucleotides agree with TRBD2. Germline V gene lookup returns CDR1 DFQATT and CDR2 SNEGSKA (reference sequence). The CDR3 consists of 15 residues.

This clonotype was observed many times. The chain joins TRBV14 to TRBJ2-3, with 8 bases identical to TRBD2. V was clipped by 1 base and J by 6 bases; unmatched bases: 6. The germline CDR1 and CDR2 sequences are SGHDN and FVKESK. This CDR3 is 15 amino acids long. DNA for the CDR3: TGTGCCAGCAGCCAAGTGACGGGGGGGCCGGATACGCAGTATTTT. Translated, it gives CASSQVTGGPDTQYF.

Details on this clonotype: A much larger clone differs from this one at a single base, so this may be a read error. V gene TRBV27 combines with J gene TRBJ1-5, with D possibly TRBD1 on 5 matching bases. This CDR3 is 14 amino acids long. V lost 6 bases and J lost 7, with 16 bases in between. Germline CDR1 and CDR2: MNHEY and SMNVEV (reference sequence). Written as DNA, the CDR3 is TGTGCCAGCAGCCCGACGGGGCAACAACAGCCCCAGCATTTT. As protein: CASSPTGQQQPQHF.